A single sample is the source of the 22 T cell receptor beta chains below, sequenced in a study of cytomegalovirus exposure and HLA in healthy donors. Vbeta (60) and Jbeta (13) primers were used in the PCR. Clones were read by immunoSEQ multiplex PCR, and TCRdb kept only the in-frame ones, dropping some. The specimen's table records roughly 50,000 clones. The sequencing input was PBMCs. The receptor source for this set is a woman aged 55-70 years in good health and CMV-seropositive.

The chain couples TRBV13 to TRBJ1-3; 7 nucleotides match TRBD1. The V segment lost 4 bases and the J segment 1 base; nucleotides outside the gene matches: 7. Germline V lookup: CDR1 PRHDT, CDR2 FYEKMQ (reference sequence). The CDR3 runs 16 residues. The CDR3 reads CASSSRQGISGNTIYF. The CDR3 DNA reads TGTGCCAGCAGCTCCCGACAGGGAATATCTGGAAACACCATATATTTT.

The rearrangement uses TRBV5-6 and TRBJ2-2; D remains ambiguous. The CDR3 is 11 residues long. CDR1 and CDR2 from the germline V gene are SGHDT and YYEEEE. V gave up 2 bases and J gave up 8 bases, with 4 bases separating them. CDR3 protein: CASSFTGELFF. CDR3 nucleotide sequence: TGTGCCAGCAGCTTTACAGGGGAGCTGTTTTTT.

The chain links TRBV5-1 to TRBJ2-7; 12 bases match TRBD2. Germline assignment: CDR1 SGHRS and CDR2 YFSETQ. The CDR3 sequence is 16 residues long. The trim removed 0 bases at V and 9 bases at J, leaving 10 bases unmatched. The CDR3 sequence: CASSLEPGLAGQRQYF. The CDR3 nucleotides read TGCGCCAGCAGCTTGGAGCCCGGACTAGCGGGGCAGAGGCAGTACTTC.

The gene calls are TRBV5-4 and TRBJ2-1, with TRBD2 matching 10 bases. This CDR3 contains 20 residues. The V gene's germline CDR1 is SGHNT and CDR2 YYREEE (reference sequence). V was pared by 4 bases and J by 1 base, with 17 bases of the junction left unmatched. The CDR3, as DNA: TGTGCCAGCAGCCCCGGGGGTTTACTAGCGGGGCGGAAATCCTACAATGAGCAGTTCTTC. Its translation is CASSPGGLLAGRKSYNEQFF.

The J gene is TRBJ1-5, the V gene TRBV4-3; D possibly corresponds to TRBD1 (5 bases). The V and J ends lost 4 bases and 0 bases respectively, with 13 bases between them. The CDR3 loop spans 16 amino acids. Germline values: CDR1 LGHNA, CDR2 YSLEER. The chain's CDR3 is CASSPTAGYSNQPQHF. The CDR3 DNA is TGCGCCAGCAGCCCGACGGCAGGGTATAGCAATCAGCCCCAGCATTTT.

The genes are TRBV5-1 and TRBJ2-2; 9 bases agree with TRBD2. CDR1 SGHRS and CDR2 YFSETQ come from the germline V gene. This CDR3 is built from 19 residues. V dropped 0 bases and J dropped 3; count of bases not matched to a gene: 12. CDR3: CASSLAFHAGGSDTGELFF. CDR3 coding DNA: TGCGCCAGCAGCTTGGCCTTTCATGCGGGGGGGAGTGACACCGGGGAGCTGTTTTTT.

V is TRBV6-6 and J is TRBJ1-2; TRBD1 matches at 9 bases. V lost 8 bases, J lost 3 bases, and 10 bases stayed unmatched. Germline loops: CDR1 MNHNY, CDR2 SVGAGI (reference sequence). The CDR3 totals 15 residues. The CDR3 bases are TGTGCCAGCGAGGGAACAGGGGGCCCCGACTATGGCTACACCTTC. It specifies CASEGTGGPDYGYTF.

This rearrangement joins TRBV11-3 to TRBJ2-7, with 9 bases fitting TRBD1. Germline V gene sequence: CDR1 SGHNT, CDR2 YENEEA. V dropped 4 bases and J dropped 6; count of bases not matched to a gene: 16. This CDR3 contains 17 residues. In DNA, the CDR3 is TGTGCCAGCAGCTCTACCACCGGGACAGGGTGGGGGAGCGAGCAGTACTTC. Its translation is CASSSTTGTGWGSEQYF.

This chain links TRBV5-1 with TRBJ1-1; weak D call: TRBD1 (6 bases). V lost 0 bases to trimming and J lost 1 base, with 19 bases between them. Germline CDR1 is SGHRS and CDR2 is YFSETQ. The CDR3 is 18 residues long. The CDR3 DNA reads TGCGCCAGCAGCTTGGCCAATTTCGGGGGGCGAACGAACACTGAAGCTTTCTTT. Protein sequence: CASSLANFGGRTNTEAFF.

The gene calls are TRBV18 and TRBJ1-1; 9 positions match TRBD1. The CDR3 contains 15 residues. Germline V gene sequence: CDR1 KGHSH, CDR2 LQKENI. V was clipped by 1 base and J by 0 bases; unmatched bases: 0. This chain's CDR3 is CASSPRQGVNTEAFF. The DNA of the CDR3 is TGTGCCAGCTCACCACGACAGGGGGTGAACACTGAAGCTTTCTTT.

V and J are TRBV7-9 and TRBJ2-1; D is perhaps TRBD1 (6 bases). Germline CDR1 SEHNR, CDR2 FQNEAQ (reference sequence). The V end lost 5 bases, the J end lost 7 bases, and 15 bases lay between the germline ends. CDR3 length: 14 amino acids. CDR3 in amino acids: CASSREGGRNEQFF. The CDR3 DNA follows: TGTGCCAGCAGCCGAGAAGGGGGTCGGAATGAGCAGTTCTTC. The full variable domain, completed using reference TRBV7-9 and TRBJ2-1, is DTGVSQNPRHKITKRGQNVTFRCDPISEHNRLYWYRQTLGQGPEFLTYFQNEAQLEKSRLLSDRFSAERPKGSFSTLEIQRTEQGDSAMYLCASSREGGRNEQFFGPGTRLTVL.

This chain joins TRBV6-5 and TRBJ1-1; 8 nucleotides match TRBD1. Germline values: CDR1 MNHEY, CDR2 SVGAGI. CDR3 length equals 14 residues. Unmatched junction bases numbered 1, after V lost 3 bases and J lost 1 base. The CDR3 protein is CASSYQGANTEAFF. The CDR3 DNA follows: TGTGCCAGCAGTTATCAGGGGGCGAACACTGAAGCTTTCTTT.

The chain links TRBV29-1 to TRBJ1-5; D perhaps matches TRBD1 (5 bases). Germline V lookup: CDR1 SQVTM, CDR2 ANQGSEA. The CDR3 loop spans 14 amino acids. V gave up 6 bases and J gave up 3 bases, with 15 bases separating them. The CDR3 here is CSVMGGGLNQPQHF. The CDR3 DNA is TGCAGCGTGATGGGGGGAGGGCTCAATCAGCCCCAGCATTTT.

The CDR3, as DNA: TGTGCCAGCAGCTTATTCGCCGGACAGCCAAATTCACCCCTCCACTTT. Amino acids: CASSLFAGQPNSPLHF. The chain recombines TRBV7-2 with TRBJ1-6, with TRBD1 as a possible D gene (6 bases). Germline V gene lookup returns CDR1 SGHTA and CDR2 FQGNSA. The germline V and J ends were trimmed by 2 bases and 7 bases, with 15 bases remaining between them. This CDR3 is 16 amino acids long.

The J gene is TRBJ2-7, the V gene TRBV7-2; the D gene is possibly TRBD1 (6 bases). Trimming removed 5 bases at V and 2 bases at J, with 13 bases between. The CDR3 loop spans 14 amino acids. Germline values: CDR1 SGHTA, CDR2 FQGNSA. The CDR3 sequence: CASSPRQATYEQYF. CDR3 DNA sequence: TGTGCCAGCAGCCCCCGACAGGCAACCTACGAGCAGTACTTC.

This chain connects TRBV5-1 to TRBJ2-2; perhaps TRBD2 as D (6 bases). The CDR3 has 16 residues. Germline CDR1 and CDR2: SGHRS and YFSETQ. V dropped 0 bases and J dropped 3 bases, with 12 bases sitting between them. CDR3 in DNA: TGCGCCAGCAGCTTGGTCGGGGGAGGCGACACCGGGGAGCTGTTTTTT. Translated: CASSLVGGGDTGELFF.

The chain employs TRBV5-4 and TRBJ1-1; no firm D call. V lost 4 bases to trimming and J lost 7 bases, with 23 bases between them. This CDR3 is 16 amino acids long. From germline, CDR1 is SGHNT and CDR2 YYREEE (reference sequence). The CDR3 DNA is TGTGCCAGCAGCCCGGAGCCAAGAAAATGGGTTTATGAAGCTTTCTTT. Amino acids: CASSPEPRKWVYEAFF.

The chain combines TRBV2 with TRBJ1-1; D is unresolved. Trimming stripped 1 base from V and 5 bases from J, with 2 bases between. CDR1 is SNHLY, CDR2 FYNNEI, per germline. This CDR3 is 11 amino acids long. CDR3 amino acids: CASSEVTEAFF. In DNA form, the CDR3 reads TGTGCCAGCAGTGAAGTAACTGAAGCTTTCTTT.

The rearrangement links TRBV6-5 to TRBJ2-1, with 7 bases aligning to TRBD2. CDR1 is MNHEY, CDR2 SVGAGI, per germline. The CDR3 loop spans 15 amino acids. V dropped 6 bases and J dropped 3; count of bases not matched to a gene: 8. The CDR3 loop is CASSRGGEGYNEQFF. CDR3 bases: TGTGCCAGCAGCCGGGGAGGGGAGGGCTACAATGAGCAGTTCTTC.

Concerning this clone itself: At one of its ends the junction is not consistent with the germline gene, which may arise from a read error. Other nucleotide sequences from this sample produce the same CDR3. V is TRBV28 and J is TRBJ1-6, with D unresolved. The CDR3 length is 14 residues. Germline CDR1 reads MDHEN; CDR2 reads SYDVKM. This CDR3 is CASSLASLNSPLHF. CDR3 DNA: TGTGCCAGCAGTTTAGCCTCACTTAATTCACCCCTACACTTT.

The CDR3 reads CASSDSPQVGQFF. The CDR3 region has the DNA TGTGCCAGCAGTGATTCCCCCCAGGTCGGGCAGTTCTTC. This sequence joins TRBV6-1 and TRBJ2-1; no definite D call. V gave up 3 bases and J gave up 12 bases, with 15 bases separating them. This CDR3 has 13 amino acids. The germline V gene encodes CDR1 MNHNS and CDR2 SASEGT.

The chain combines TRBV5-6 with TRBJ1-6; 8 bases agree with TRBD1. Germline V gives CDR1 SGHDT, CDR2 YYEEEE. CDR3 length: 15 residues. With 0 bases clipped from V and 10 bases from J, the junction kept 6 bases outside the gene matches. The CDR3 loop is CASSLAGTGRSPLHF. The CDR3 DNA is TGTGCCAGCAGCTTGGCCGGGACAGGCAGGTCACCCCTCCACTTT.